This is a list of T cell receptor beta chains from one sample in a study of graft-versus-host responses after intestinal transplantation. Sequenced by immunoSEQ multiplex PCR; TCRdb stores in-frame clones only, minus some. The table shows about 88,000 clones, with approximately 90% occurring only once. Their specific antigens are unknown. The sequencing used unstimulated CD4+ T cells sorted from spleen or lymph node cells, collected before transplant. The origin of the receptors is a human donor who was the organ donor for an intestinal transplant. The CDR3 runs from the conserved cysteine through the conserved F or W. Each record gives: J gene, clone size, V gene, D gene, CDR3 protein, CDR3 DNA. A D gene is named only where the DNA matches it firmly. Where a row states a size, it is once, few, many or the class of an expanded clone; other rows omit it.

TRBJ1-1 | - | TRBV19 | - | CASRRSSSNTEAFF | TGTGCCAGTAGGCGATCTTCATCAAACACTGAAGCTTTCTTT
TRBJ2-7 | - | TRBV7-2 | - | CASSLVFGGGTYEQYF | TGTGCCAGCAGCTTAGTATTCGGGGGAGGTACCTACGAGCAGTACTTC
TRBJ1-1 | few | TRBV29-1 | - | CSVDGQNSEAFF | TGCAGCGTTGACGGACAAAACTCTGAAGCTTTCTTT
TRBJ2-5 | - | TRBV28 | TRBD2 | CASSPRGGASETQYF | TGTGCCAGCAGTCCCCGGGGGGGCGCGTCGGAGACCCAGTACTTC
TRBJ2-7 | few | TRBV18 | - | CASSPQGNEQYF | TGTGCCAGCTCACCACAGGGGAACGAGCAGTACTTC
TRBJ1-2 | - | TRBV28 | TRBD1 | CASSWDRYGYTF | TGTGCCAGCAGTTGGGACAGGTATGGCTACACCTTC
TRBJ2-3 | - | TRBV7-2 | TRBD2 | CASSLVLLAGGTDTQYF | TGTGCCAGCAGCTTAGTCCTACTAGCGGGAGGCACAGATACGCAGTATTTT
TRBJ2-3 | - | TRBV5-1 | - | CASSFGGDTQYF | TGCGCCAGCAGCTTTGGCGGAGATACGCAGTATTTT
TRBJ1-2 | - | TRBV10-3 | TRBD1 | CAINDRGEDYGYTF | TGTGCCATCAACGACAGGGGGGAAGACTATGGCTACACCTTC
TRBJ1-5 | - | TRBV6-5 | - | CASSGQRNQPQHF | TGTGCCAGCAGTGGACAGAGAAATCAGCCCCAGCATTTT
TRBJ1-6 | once | TRBV9 | TRBD1 | CASSARQGNSPLHF | TGTGCCAGCAGCGCCCGACAGGGGAATTCACCCCTCCACTTT
TRBJ2-3 | - | TRBV6-6 | - | CASRRGKEWSTDTQYF | TGTGCCTCACGGAGAGGGAAGGAGTGGAGCACAGATACGCAGTATTTT
TRBJ1-6 | - | TRBV11-2 | - | CASSLDFRGDSPLHF | TGTGCCAGCAGCTTAGATTTTCGAGGCGATTCACCCCTCCACTTT
TRBJ2-2 | - | TRBV10-1 | - | CASSAAGSVAGELFF | TGCGCCAGCAGTGCCGCCGGGAGTGTTGCCGGGGAGCTGTTTTTT
TRBJ2-5 | - | TRBV6-6 | TRBD2 | CASSYEAGVETQYF | TGTGCCAGCAGTTACGAGGCGGGGGTGGAGACCCAGTACTTC
TRBJ2-7 | - | TRBV6-5 | - | CASRRYKDSSYEQYF | TGTGCCAGCAGGAGGTATAAGGACTCTTCCTACGAGCAGTACTTC
TRBJ2-1 | - | TRBV11-2 | TRBD2 | CASSLRTRSGTSGTNEQFF | TGTGCCAGCAGCTTACGAACAAGATCCGGGACTAGCGGGACCAATGAGCAGTTCTTC
TRBJ1-6 | - | TRBV11-3 | - | CASSLDGSRGSPLHF | TGTGCCAGCAGCTTAGATGGATCTAGAGGTTCACCCCTCCACTTT
TRBJ2-2 | - | TRBV27 | - | CASSFKGYGELFF | TGTGCCAGCAGTTTTAAGGGGTACGGGGAGCTGTTTTTT
TRBJ1-2 | - | TRBV11-2 | - | CASSYSGYGYTF | TGTGCCAGCAGCTACAGTGGCTATGGCTACACCTTC
TRBJ1-2 | - | TRBV6-1 | - | CASSESGAYGYTF | TGTGCCAGCAGTGAGTCAGGGGCCTATGGCTACACCTTC
TRBJ2-2 | - | TRBV5-1 | TRBD2 | CASSLRGGTGELFF | TGCGCCAGCAGCTTGCGGGGGGGCACCGGGGAGCTGTTTTTT
TRBJ2-6 | - | TRBV27 | - | CASSPRDGANVLTF | TGTGCCAGCAGTCCGAGGGATGGGGCCAACGTCCTGACTTTC
TRBJ2-2 | - | TRBV9 | - | CASSVVMTVEGLFF | TGTGCCAGCAGCGTAGTTATGACGGTGGAGGGGCTGTTTTTT
TRBJ1-1 | - | TRBV11-2 | - | CASSLDGGGLSAAFF | TGTGCCAGCAGCTTAGATGGTGGAGGTCTGTCGGCGGCTTTCTTT
TRBJ2-1 | - | TRBV9 | TRBD2 | CASSGREGQFDEQFF | TGTGCCAGCAGCGGACGGGAGGGCCAGTTTGATGAGCAGTTCTTC
TRBJ1-2 | - | TRBV5-1 | TRBD1 | CASSSPGQNYGYTF | TGCGCCAGCAGCTCCCCGGGACAGAACTATGGCTACACCTTC
TRBJ1-5 | - | TRBV15 | - | CATSRAYSGQPQHF | TGTGCCACCAGCAGAGCCTACAGCGGTCAGCCCCAGCATTTT
TRBJ1-2 | - | TRBV6-5 | - | CASSRQVAGGYTF | TGTGCCAGCAGCCGACAGGTGGCTGGTGGCTACACCTTC
TRBJ1-2 | - | TRBV6-5 | TRBD1 | CASSETGGRGYTF | TGTGCCAGCAGTGAGACAGGGGGCCGAGGCTACACCTTC
TRBJ2-2 | - | TRBV11-2 | TRBD2 | CASSFSGGQNTGELFF | TGTGCCAGCAGCTTTAGCGGGGGCCAGAACACCGGGGAGCTGTTTTTT
TRBJ2-1 | once | TRBV30 | - | CAWSYGGNRPEQFF | TGTGCCTGGAGTTACGGGGGAAACAGGCCTGAGCAGTTCTTC
TRBJ2-3 | - | TRBV5-1 | - | CASSFQAVDTQYF | TGCGCCAGCAGCTTTCAGGCAGTGGATACGCAGTATTTT
TRBJ1-2 | - | TRBV28 | - | CASSFLGQEVSYGYTF | TGTGCCAGCAGTTTCTTGGGACAAGAGGTGTCCTATGGCTACACCTTC
TRBJ1-6 | - | TRBV5-4 | TRBD1 | CASSFLRTGGGNSPLHF | TGTGCCAGCAGCTTCCTCCGGACAGGGGGCGGCAATTCACCCCTCCACTTT
TRBJ2-5 | - | TRBV10-1 | - | CASSRGTVGETQYF | TGCGCCAGCAGCCGCGGGACAGTGGGGGAGACCCAGTACTTC
TRBJ2-1 | - | TRBV7-9 | TRBD2 | CASSASGASSSYNEQFF | TGTGCCAGCAGCGCGAGCGGGGCTTCTAGCTCCTACAATGAGCAGTTCTTC
TRBJ1-1 | - | TRBV4-1 | TRBD1 | CASSQEPTSGTGGVGTEAFF | TGCGCCAGCAGCCAAGAGCCTACGTCCGGGACAGGGGGCGTCGGCACTGAAGCTTTCTTT
TRBJ1-1 | - | TRBV14 | TRBD1 | CASSQVVRGYTEAFF | TGTGCCAGCAGCCAAGTAGTCAGGGGGTACACTGAAGCTTTCTTT
TRBJ2-1 | once | TRBV28 | - | CASSFGESYNEQFF | TGTGCCAGCAGTTTTGGTGAGTCCTACAATGAGCAGTTCTTC
TRBJ2-7 | - | TRBV5-1 | TRBD2 | CASSSRGGSSYEQYF | TGCGCCAGCAGCTCACGGGGGGGGAGCTCCTACGAGCAGTACTTC
TRBJ2-1 | - | TRBV21-1 | - | CASVMRGTSGNYNEQFF | TGTGCCAGCGTTATGAGAGGGACTAGCGGGAACTACAATGAGCAGTTCTTC
TRBJ2-1 | - | TRBV11-3 | TRBD2 | CASSSTSGGAQTYNEQFF | TGTGCCAGCAGCTCGACTAGCGGGGGGGCCCAGACCTACAATGAGCAGTTCTTC
TRBJ2-7 | - | TRBV28 | - | CASSLPGRNEQYF | TGTGCCAGCAGTTTACCAGGTAGGAACGAGCAGTACTTC
TRBJ2-1 | - | TRBV7-2 | TRBD2 | CASSLRAGDNEQFF | TGTGCCAGCAGCTTACGGGCGGGAGACAATGAGCAGTTCTTC
TRBJ2-7 | - | TRBV7-3 | TRBD1 | CASSLGQGAAYEQYF | TGTGCCAGCAGCTTAGGGCAGGGGGCGGCCTACGAGCAGTACTTC
TRBJ2-7 | - | TRBV18 | TRBD2 | CASSPGLAGFYEQYF | TGTGCCAGCTCTCCCGGACTAGCGGGATTCTACGAGCAGTACTTC
TRBJ2-2 | - | TRBV5-1 | TRBD2 | CASSLDWVAGGKKHTGELFF | TGCGCCAGCAGCTTGGATTGGGTAGCGGGAGGGAAGAAGCACACCGGGGAGCTGTTTTTT
TRBJ1-2 | - | TRBV27 | TRBD1 | CASSRRQGDGSGYTF | TGTGCCAGCAGCCGAAGACAGGGAGATGGCAGCGGCTACACCTTC
TRBJ1-2 | - | TRBV11-2 | TRBD1 | CASSANPGQGVHTF | TGTGCCAGCAGCGCAAATCCGGGACAGGGGGTACACACCTTC
TRBJ1-2 | few | TRBV30 | - | CAWSVEPDYGYTF | TGTGCCTGGAGTGTTGAACCGGACTATGGCTACACCTTC
TRBJ2-5 | - | TRBV29-1 | - | CSQNSPAGETQYF | TGCAGCCAAAACTCGCCAGCAGGGGAGACCCAGTACTTC
TRBJ1-5 | - | TRBV4-2 | - | CASSQDLGGQPQHF | TGTGCCAGCAGCCAAGATTTGGGGGGTCAGCCCCAGCATTTT
TRBJ2-1 | - | TRBV7-9 | TRBD1 | CASSTQWTGSSYNEQFF | TGTGCCAGCAGCACACAATGGACAGGGAGCTCCTACAATGAGCAGTTCTTC
TRBJ1-5 | - | TRBV6-5 | - | CASRKRGGSNQPQHF | TGTGCCAGCAGAAAACGGGGAGGAAGCAATCAGCCCCAGCATTTT
TRBJ1-2 | - | TRBV29-1 | TRBD1 | CSVEQGARGNYGYTF | TGCAGCGTTGAACAGGGGGCGCGAGGGAACTATGGCTACACCTTC
TRBJ1-5 | - | TRBV5-1 | - | CASIGVGNQPQHF | TGCGCCAGCATCGGTGTGGGCAATCAGCCCCAGCATTTT